A single TCR beta chain is shown here with its context. Trimming took 7 bases from V and 3 from J; bases not matched to a gene: 9. The CDR3 runs to 14 residues. The V gene's germline CDR1 is SGHRS and CDR2 YFSETQ. This specimen belongs to a study of technical replicates of blood from a few donors. Assay: immunoSEQ multiplex PCR; the TCRdb copy retains only in-frame clones and omits some. The data hold about 82,000 clones, with over 95% observed a single time. Material for sequencing was T cells isolated from PBMCs. The V gene is TRBV5-1, the J gene TRBJ1-2, with 7 bases that match TRBD1. The source is a human donor in good health. The CDR3, as DNA: TGCGCCAGCGGTCGCCCCGGGACAGACTATGGCTACACCTTC. It is translated as CASGRPGTDYGYTF.